The clone carrying this T cell receptor (beta chain) was seen many times. Its target is not known. Germline V gene lookup returns CDR1 GTSNPN and CDR2 SVGIG (reference sequence). V was pared by 2 bases and J by 4 bases, with 12 bases between. The CDR3 contains 14 residues. This specimen belongs to a study of T cells in Graves' hyperthyroidism and ophthalmopathy. Points from the study as a whole: Among clonotypes expanded in thyroid above 0.001, most were also found in blood.

RNA transcripts gave rise to amplified TCR beta CDR3 regions. When the TCR CDR3 underwent first-round RT-PCR, the HTBI primer set was used. TCRdb re-analysed the multiplex PCR reads in MiXCR, keeping a single row per CDR3 protein. This table holds 500,000 to 750,000 distinct CDR3 sequences, around a sixth found once. An absence of ophthalmopathy progression within 18 months meant stable Graves' hyperthyroidism. Each patient was aged 18 to 65 and had newly diagnosed hyperthyroidism of under 2 months' duration. The study based diagnoses on clinical symptoms, serum thyroxine and TRAb, thyroid ultrasound and orbital computed tomography.

The chain is built from TRBV30 and TRBJ2-1, with D perhaps matching TRBD1 (6 bases). The origin of this receptor is a woman aged 25 to 39 with Graves' hyperthyroidism. The sequencing input was blood. The CDR3 is CAWSTGQSYNEQFF. The DNA for the CDR3 is TGTGCCTGGAGTACCGGACAGTCATACAATGAGCAGTTCTTC. Looking up the rest from reference TRBV30 and TRBJ2-1 gives the full variable domain: SQTIHQWPATLVQPVGSPLSLECTVEGTSNPNLYWYRQAAGRGLQLLFYSVGIGQISSEVPQNLSASRPQDRQFILSSKKLLLSDSGFYLCAWSTGQSYNEQFFGPGTRLTVL.